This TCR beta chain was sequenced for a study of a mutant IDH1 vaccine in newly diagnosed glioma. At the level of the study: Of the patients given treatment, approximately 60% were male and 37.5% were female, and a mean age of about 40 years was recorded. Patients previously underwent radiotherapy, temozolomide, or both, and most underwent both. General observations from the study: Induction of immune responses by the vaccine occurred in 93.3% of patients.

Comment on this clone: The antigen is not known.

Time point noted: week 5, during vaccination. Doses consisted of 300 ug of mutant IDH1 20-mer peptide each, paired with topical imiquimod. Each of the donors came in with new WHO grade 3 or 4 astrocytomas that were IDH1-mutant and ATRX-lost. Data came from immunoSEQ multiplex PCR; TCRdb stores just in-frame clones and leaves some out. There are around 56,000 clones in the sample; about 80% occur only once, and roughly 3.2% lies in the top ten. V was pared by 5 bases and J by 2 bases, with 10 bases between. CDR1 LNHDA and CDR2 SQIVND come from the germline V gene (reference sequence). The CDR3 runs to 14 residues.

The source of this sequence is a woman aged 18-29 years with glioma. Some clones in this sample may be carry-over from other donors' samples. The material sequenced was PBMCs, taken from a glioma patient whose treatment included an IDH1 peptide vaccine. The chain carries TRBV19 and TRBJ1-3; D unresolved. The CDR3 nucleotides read TGTGCCAGTAGTGTGATATCGACTGGAAACACCATATATTTT. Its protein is CASSVISTGNTIYF.